One sample yielded the 15 T cell receptor beta chains listed below, sequenced in a study of T cells in localized non-small cell lung cancer. Only in-frame clones appear in the TCRdb table, and some are missing; sequencing was by immunoSEQ multiplex PCR. The sample records 50,000 to 65,000 clones, less than 85% being singletons. The starting material was PBMCs, obtained before any cancer treatment. These receptor sequences come from a woman aged 40 to 75 with stage II lung adenocarcinoma.

The gene calls are TRBV19 and TRBJ2-5; 7 bases are a match to TRBD1. This CDR3 is 18 amino acids long. The germline gives CDR1 LNHDA, CDR2 SQIVND (reference sequence). V shed 5 bases and J 5 bases; nucleotides not matched to a gene: 20. The CDR3 DNA reads TGTGCCAGTAGTTCTACAGGGCCATCAGGGGGAGTGGGGGAGACCCAGTACTTC. As protein: CASSSTGPSGGVGETQYF.

The chain is built from TRBV10-2 and TRBJ1-1, with TRBD1 matching 9 bases. Germline CDR1 and CDR2: WSHSY and SAAADI. The CDR3 contains 17 residues. J was trimmed by 0 bases and V by 6 bases; bases with no gene match: 11. CDR3 DNA: TGCGCCAGCAGGGGGACAGGGAACAAGGGGATGAACACTGAAGCTTTCTTT. Translating gives CASRGTGNKGMNTEAFF.

This chain links TRBV29-1 with TRBJ2-1, with 9 bases aligning to TRBD1. The J segment lost 9 bases and the V segment lost 1 base, leaving 7 bases of the junction unmatched. The germline CDR1 and CDR2 sequences are SQVTM and ANQGSEA. CDR3 length equals 14 residues. The CDR3: CSVEVGTGLGEQFF. CDR3 nucleotide sequence: TGCAGCGTTGAAGTAGGGACAGGGCTTGGTGAGCAGTTCTTC.

In its sample, this clone was seen once. V and J are TRBV2 and TRBJ2-7; D might be TRBD1 or TRBD2, each matching 5 bases. CDR1 and CDR2 from the germline V gene are SNHLY and FYNNEI. The CDR3 runs to 15 residues. V lost 1 base and J 3 bases, leaving 13 bases between the germline ends. CDR3: CASSEGGVSSYEQYF. For the CDR3, the DNA is TGTGCCAGCAGTGAAGGAGGGGTCTCCAGCTACGAGCAGTACTTC. Supplemented by reference TRBV2 and TRBJ2-7, the full variable domain reads EPEVTQTPSHQVTQMGQEVILRCVPISNHLYFYWYRQILGQKVEFLVSFYNNEISEKSEIFDDQFSVERPDGSNFTLKIRSTKLEDSAMYFCASSEGGVSSYEQYFGPGTRLTVT.

This clone was recorded only once. The V call is TRBV9, the J call TRBJ2-1; TRBD2 matches 9 bases. The germline V gene has CDR1 SGDLS and CDR2 YYNGEE. The CDR3 covers 19 residues. V dropped 0 bases and J dropped 0; count of bases not matched to a gene: 10. Here the CDR3 reads CASSVGGGGAPSSYNEQFF. CDR3 bases: TGTGCCAGCAGCGTAGGGGGCGGGGGGGCCCCCAGCTCCTACAATGAGCAGTTCTTC. Together with reference TRBV9 and TRBJ2-1, the CDR3 gives the full variable domain: DSGVTQTPKHLITATGQRVTLRCSPRSGDLSVYWYQQSLDQGLQFLIQYYNGEERAKGNILERFSAQQFPDLHSELNLSSLELGDSALYFCASSVGGGGAPSSYNEQFFGPGTRLTVL.

The chain employs TRBV7-2 and TRBJ2-5; D may be TRBD2 (5 bases). V was trimmed by 1 base and J by 0 bases, leaving 6 bases between them. Looked up from germline, CDR1 is SGHTA and CDR2 is FQGNSA. The CDR3 loop spans 14 amino acids. CDR3 sequence (DNA): TGTGCCAGCAGCTTAGGGGAGTACCAAGAGACCCAGTACTTC. Translated: CASSLGEYQETQYF. The complete variable domain, with remaining parts taken from reference TRBV7-2 and TRBJ2-5, reads GAGVSQSPSNKVTEKGKDVELRCDPISGHTALYWYRQSLGQGLEFLIYFQGNSAPDKSGLPSDRFSAERTGGSVSTLTIQRTQQEDSAVYLCASSLGEYQETQYFGPGTRLLVL.

CDR3 protein: CASSDSGGGNTEAFF. CDR3 coding DNA: TGTGCCAGCTCGGATTCAGGGGGCGGCAACACTGAAGCTTTCTTT. V gene TRBV18 combines with J gene TRBJ1-1; 8 nucleotides align to TRBD1. The CDR3 runs to 15 residues. CDR1 and CDR2 from the germline V gene are KGHSH and LQKENI. V lost 6 bases, J lost 2 bases, and 8 bases stayed unmatched. The full variable domain, with the rest looked up from reference TRBV18 and TRBJ1-1, is NAGVMQNPRHLVRRRGQEARLRCSPMKGHSHVYWYRQLPEEGLKFMVYLQKENIIDESGMPKERFSAEFPKEGPSILRIQQVVRGDSAAYFCASSDSGGGNTEAFFGQGTRLTVV.

CDR3 protein: CAWSPQAEAFF. The CDR3 nucleotides are TGTGCCTGGAGTCCGCAAGCTGAAGCTTTCTTT. The V call is TRBV30, the J call TRBJ1-1, with no clear D. In germline, CDR1 is GTSNPN, CDR2 SVGIG (reference sequence). V was clipped by 2 bases and J by 6 bases, with 7 bases between them. This CDR3 has 11 residues.

J is TRBJ1-1 and V is TRBV5-3, with 8 nucleotides matching TRBD1. TRBV5-3 is classed as an ORF, of uncertain function. The CDR3 consists of 14 residues. V was clipped by 1 base and J by 2 bases; unmatched bases: 1. CDR3 sequence (DNA): TGTGCCAGAAGCTTGACAGGGGGAAACACTGAAGCTTTCTTT. Its protein is CARSLTGGNTEAFF.

This clone has only a few counts. The chain has TRBV2 and TRBJ1-1; no firm D call. Germline lookup yields CDR1 SNHLY and CDR2 FYNNEI. Deletions cut 2 bases from V and 1 base from J, with 5 bases between. The CDR3 is 13 amino acids. The CDR3 sequence is CASSEHRNTEAFF. CDR3 nucleotides: TGTGCCAGCAGTGAACACAGGAACACTGAAGCTTTCTTT.

This chain connects TRBV5-1 to TRBJ1-4; the D is unclear. The CDR3 has 13 amino acids. V shed 3 bases and J shed 8 bases, with 11 bases lying between them. The germline V gene has CDR1 SGHRS and CDR2 YFSETQ. The CDR3 region has the DNA TGCGCCAGCAGCTACGGAGAGGAGGAAAAACTGTTTTTT. Translated, it gives CASSYGEEEKLFF.

The CDR3 nucleotides are TGTGCCAGTTCTAGGGGGGGGCAAGAGACCCAGTACTTC. It codes for CASSRGGQETQYF. This chain joins TRBV19 and TRBJ2-5; D perhaps matches TRBD2 (7 bases). This CDR3 region has 13 residues. The V end lost 8 bases, the J end lost 2 bases, and 12 bases lay between the germline ends. Germline V CDR1 and CDR2: LNHDA, SQIVND (reference sequence). The full variable domain, in which reference TRBV19 and TRBJ2-5 provide the parts outside the CDR3, is DGGITQSPKYLFRKEGQNVTLSCEQNLNHDAMYWYRQDPGQGLRLIYYSQIVNDFQKGDIAEGYSVSREKKESFPLTVTSAQKNPTAFYLCASSRGGQETQYFGPGTRLLVL.

The J gene is TRBJ2-5, the V gene TRBV7-2, with D unclear. CDR3 length: 14 residues. The V gene's germline CDR1 is SGHTA and CDR2 FQGNSA. V gave up 1 base and J gave up 5 bases, with 11 bases separating them. As DNA, the CDR3 is TGTGCCAGCAGCTTAGAGTCCAATTCTGAGACCCAGTACTTC. Its protein is CASSLESNSETQYF.

Remarks on this clone: The junction departs from germline at one end; a sequencing error may be responsible. The chain links TRBV7-7 to TRBJ1-1; D gene uncertain. From germline, CDR1 is SSHAT and CDR2 FNYEAQ (reference sequence). The CDR3 spans 13 residues. CDR3 loop: CASSSSLNTEAFF. The CDR3 DNA reads TGTGCTAGCAGCTCCTCCTTGAACACTGAAGCTTTCTTT.

This sequence joins TRBV5-1 and TRBJ2-1; the match to TRBD2 covers 11 bases. Trimming cost V 0 bases and J 9 bases; bases outside gene matches: 11. CDR3 length: 17 residues. Germline assignment: CDR1 SGHRS and CDR2 YFSETQ. The CDR3 sequence is CASSLVVGLAGGGEQFF. The DNA for the CDR3 is TGCGCCAGCAGCTTGGTGGTGGGGCTAGCGGGGGGCGGTGAGCAGTTCTTC.